One sample yielded the 31 T cell receptor beta chains listed below, sequenced in a study of early stage breast cancer tumors. Produced via immunoSEQ multiplex PCR; TCRdb's table is partial and in-frame only. The table records roughly 40,000 clones, 55% to 75% of them present only once. The specimen sequenced was blood. These receptors came from a person aged 45 to 59 with breast cancer.

This clone was seen only once. V usage is TRBV15 and J usage is TRBJ2-1; the match to TRBD2 covers 10 bases. The germline V gene encodes CDR1 LNHNV and CDR2 YYDKDF (reference sequence). Trimming took 4 bases from V and 4 from J; bases not matched to a gene: 4. The CDR3 has 15 residues. CDR3 residues: CATSTDSGRYNEQFF. CDR3 nucleotides: TGTGCCACCAGCACAGATAGCGGGAGGTACAATGAGCAGTTCTTC. Complete variable domain (other parts from reference TRBV15 and TRBJ2-1): DAMVIQNPRYQVTQFGKPVTLSCSQTLNHNVMYWYQQKSSQAPKLLFHYYDKDFNNEADTPDNFQSRRPNTSFCFLDIRSPGLGDTAMYLCATSTDSGRYNEQFFGPGTRLTVL.

The chain recombines TRBV5-1 with TRBJ2-5; D is possibly TRBD1 (6 bases). Trimming pared 2 bases from V and 1 base from J, leaving 9 bases between. The CDR3 totals 14 residues. Per the germline V gene, CDR1 is SGHRS and CDR2 is YFSETQ. The CDR3 coding sequence is TGCGCCAGCAGCTTTGGGGACACCCAAGAGACCCAGTACTTC. This translates into CASSFGDTQETQYF.

J is TRBJ2-5 and V is TRBV12-5; a weak D match, TRBD1 (5 bases). From germline, CDR1 is LGHNT and CDR2 FRNRAP. The CDR3 spans 14 residues. The germline V and J ends were trimmed by 6 bases and 6 bases, with 17 bases remaining between them. In DNA form, the CDR3 reads TGTGCTAGTGGCCCCTACCAGGGAATGAAGACCCAGTACTTC. Translated: CASGPYQGMKTQYF.

The genes are TRBV28 and TRBJ2-5, with 13 bases lining up with TRBD2. This CDR3 comprises 17 residues. Losses at the gene ends were 10 bases for V and 5 bases for J; bases not matched to a gene: 16. Germline V gene data show CDR1 as MDHEN and CDR2 as SYDVKM. This chain's CDR3 is CATTTPELAGGLETQYF. As DNA, the CDR3 is TGTGCCACCACAACCCCCGAACTAGCGGGAGGGTTGGAGACCCAGTACTTC. The variable domain in full, completed from reference TRBV28 and TRBJ2-5, reads DVKVTQSSRYLVKRTGEKVFLECVQDMDHENMFWYRQDPGLGLRLIYFSYDVKMKEKGDIPEGYSVSREKKERFSLILESASTNQTSMYLCATTTPELAGGLETQYFGPGTRLLVL.

The chain's CDR3 is CASGKGSYEQYF. In DNA, the CDR3 is TGTGCCAGCGGGAAAGGGTCCTACGAGCAGTACTTC. This chain uses TRBV19 with TRBJ2-7, with a tentative D call TRBD2 (5 bases). This CDR3 has 12 amino acids. Trimming took 9 bases from V and 1 from J, leaving 10 bases between them. Germline V gene sequence: CDR1 LNHDA, CDR2 SQIVND (reference sequence).

The CDR3 protein is CASSPTGLNEKLFF. Written as DNA, the CDR3 is TGTGCCAGCAGCCCTACGGGACTGAATGAAAAACTGTTTTTT. The J gene is TRBJ1-4, the V gene TRBV27, with D perhaps matching TRBD1 (5 bases). V lost 6 bases and J lost 5, with 13 bases in between. There are 14 residues in the CDR3. Germline CDR1 MNHEY, CDR2 SMNVEV (reference sequence).

The chain recombines TRBV7-3 with TRBJ2-3; D is ambiguous. Deletions cut 5 bases from V and 5 bases from J, with 14 bases between. Germline CDR1 SGHTA, CDR2 FQGTGA. The CDR3 totals 14 residues. In DNA form, the CDR3 reads TGTGCCAGCAGCCCCAGTGCGGTTCAAGATACGCAGTATTTT. It yields the protein CASSPSAVQDTQYF.

This clone was recorded only once. The chain uses TRBV6-4 and TRBJ2-7, with D possibly being TRBD2 (6 bases). CDR3 length: 13 amino acids. The germline CDR1 and CDR2 sequences are MRHNA and SNTAGT. The V gene lost 7 bases and the J gene lost 0 bases, with 10 bases spanning the gap. The CDR3 is CASTGGSSYEQYV. Here the CDR3 DNA reads TGTGCCAGCACAGGAGGGAGCTCCTACGAGCAGTACGTC.

The rearrangement joins TRBV6-5 to TRBJ2-5; 8 positions agree with TRBD1. CDR1 and CDR2 (germline): MNHEY, SVGAGI. The trim removed 4 bases at V and 12 bases at J, leaving 4 bases unmatched. This CDR3 has 11 residues. The CDR3 loop is CASSSTDREYF. CDR3 DNA sequence: TGTGCCAGCAGTTCCACGGACAGGGAGTACTTC.

This clone was seen more than once but under ten times. This chain uses TRBV10-3 with TRBJ1-2; D not certain. The CDR3 totals 14 residues. Germline lookup yields CDR1 ENHRY and CDR2 SYGVKD. V lost 10 bases and J lost 1, with 16 bases in between. As DNA, the CDR3 is TGTGCCACCTCGTCGGCGGGATTTAACTATGGCTACACCTTC. Translating gives CATSSAGFNYGYTF.

The chain combines TRBV4-1 with TRBJ1-6; weak D call: TRBD1 (6 bases). There are 15 residues in the CDR3. V gave up 1 base and J gave up 4 bases, with 8 bases separating them. Germline values: CDR1 MGHRA, CDR2 YSYEKL. CDR3 in amino acids: CASSQGTAYNSPLHF. CDR3 DNA: TGCGCCAGCAGCCAAGGGACAGCTTATAATTCACCCCTCCACTTT.

The chain couples TRBV7-2 to TRBJ1-1, with D uncertain. The length of the CDR3 is 12 residues. Trimming took off 2 bases at V and 7 bases at J, with 8 bases between the two ends. Germline CDR1 reads SGHTA; CDR2 reads FQGNSA. CDR3 amino acids: CASSLNHGEAFF. The CDR3 coding sequence is TGTGCCAGCAGCTTAAACCACGGTGAAGCTTTCTTT.

The J gene is TRBJ1-4, the V gene TRBV30; 7 nucleotides align to TRBD1. The junction had 3 bases not matched to a gene; V was cut back by 8 bases and J by 6 bases. The CDR3 consists of 11 residues. The germline V gene encodes CDR1 GTSNPN and CDR2 SVGIG (reference sequence). Here the CDR3 reads CALQGYEKLFF. The CDR3 DNA follows: TGTGCCCTACAGGGGTATGAAAAACTGTTTTTT.

This chain uses TRBV18 with TRBJ1-1; 9 bases match TRBD1. V gave up 6 bases and J gave up 5 bases; unmatched junction bases: 7. This CDR3 contains 14 residues. Per germline, CDR1 KGHSH and CDR2 LQKENI. CDR3 protein: CASSRGTGPTEAFF. CDR3 nucleotides: TGTGCCAGCTCCCGGGGGACAGGGCCGACTGAAGCTTTCTTT.

This clone was seen only a few times. The rearrangement links TRBV30 to TRBJ1-6, with D unresolved. V lost 0 bases, J lost 7 bases, and 10 bases lay in between. CDR1 and CDR2 (germline): GTSNPN, SVGIG (reference sequence). CDR3 length: 14 amino acids. CDR3 sequence (DNA): TGTGCCTGGAGTGTACAGTTAGGCAATTCACCCCTCCACTTT. This translates into CAWSVQLGNSPLHF.

The chain carries TRBV7-2 and TRBJ2-7; maybe TRBD2 (7 bases). Germline-derived CDR1 and CDR2 are SGHTA and FQGNSA. The V end was cut by 4 bases, the J end by 4 bases, with 17 bases between. The CDR3 runs 15 residues. CDR3 in DNA: TGTGCCAGCAGCTGGGGTGGCGGGGGCCCTTACGAGCAGTACGTC. Its translation: CASSWGGGGPYEQYV.

The chain combines TRBV5-6 with TRBJ1-1; 11 nucleotides agree with TRBD1. V lost 4 bases, J lost 4 bases, and 9 bases stayed unmatched. Germline V gene lookup returns CDR1 SGHDT and CDR2 YYEEEE. The CDR3 covers 16 residues. Written as DNA, the CDR3 is TGTGCCAGCAGCGTAAAAACCGGGACAGGGGGCACTGAAGCTTTCTTT. It is translated as CASSVKTGTGGTEAFF. Filled out from reference TRBV5-6 and TRBJ1-1, the complete variable domain reads DAGVTQSPTHLIKTRGQQVTLRCSPKSGHDTVSWYQQALGQGPQFIFQYYEEEERQRGNFPDRFSGHQFPNYSSELNVNALLLGDSALYLCASSVKTGTGGTEAFFGQGTRLTVV.

The rearrangement joins TRBV19 to TRBJ1-1, with 9 bases that match TRBD1. Germline CDR1 LNHDA, CDR2 SQIVND (reference sequence). The CDR3 covers 15 residues. Trimming removed 6 bases from V and 6 bases from J; junction bases left unmatched: 11. The CDR3 sequence is CASSFRDRVLSEAFF. In nucleotides, the CDR3 is TGTGCCAGTAGCTTCCGGGACAGGGTTCTTTCTGAAGCTTTCTTT.

V usage is TRBV10-2 and J usage is TRBJ1-6, with D possibly matching TRBD1 (6 bases). Per germline, CDR1 WSHSY and CDR2 SAAADI. The V gene lost 1 base and the J gene lost 0 bases, with 10 bases spanning the gap. There are 17 residues in the CDR3. The CDR3 is CASSEFRGSSYNSPLHF. CDR3 DNA: TGCGCCAGCAGTGAGTTCAGGGGAAGCTCCTATAATTCACCCCTCCACTTT.

In its sample, this clone was seen once. V usage is TRBV5-6 and J usage is TRBJ1-3, with a possible D match to TRBD1 (5 bases). The CDR3 consists of 14 residues. Per the germline V gene, CDR1 is SGHDT and CDR2 is YYEEEE. Between the trimmed V and J ends, which lost 0 bases and 8 bases, there was a span of 12 bases. The CDR3 DNA reads TGTGCCAGCAGCTTGGAGGGGCTGATCTACACCATATATTTT. Its protein is CASSLEGLIYTIYF.

This chain uses TRBV7-2 with TRBJ2-2, with D unclear. Looked up from germline, CDR1 is SGHTA and CDR2 is FQGNSA. The CDR3 is 12 residues long. Trimming pared 2 bases from V and 7 bases from J, leaving 5 bases between. The CDR3 nucleotides read TGTGCCAGCAGCTTACCGGTCGGGGAGCTGTTTTTT. It is translated as CASSLPVGELFF.

The rearrangement joins TRBV7-6 to TRBJ2-7; TRBD2 is a possible D gene (6 bases). Trimming removed 6 bases at V and 4 bases at J, with 19 bases between. Per the germline V gene, CDR1 is SGHVS and CDR2 is FNYEAQ. This CDR3 has 15 amino acids. Written as DNA, the CDR3 is TGTGCCAGCAGTCAGCCGGGACTTCTATCTTACGAGCAGTACTTC. Translating gives CASSQPGLLSYEQYF.

This chain connects TRBV7-2 to TRBJ2-6; weak D call: TRBD2 (5 bases). The CDR3 length is 17 residues. The V end was cut by 2 bases, the J end by 9 bases, with 20 bases between. The germline V gene has CDR1 SGHTA and CDR2 FQGNSA. The CDR3 DNA sequence: TGTGCCAGCAGCTTATTAGTCGTACTAGGCGTGGGCAACGTCCTGACTTTC. Its translation is CASSLLVVLGVGNVLTF.

The CDR3 nucleotides are TGCGCCAGCAGCGAGGCCCCTAGCGGGACCTACGAGCAGTACTTC. Amino acids: CASSEAPSGTYEQYF. The V gene is TRBV4-1, the J gene TRBJ2-7; TRBD2 matches 9 bases. The germline V gene encodes CDR1 MGHRA and CDR2 YSYEKL. The CDR3 covers 15 residues. Germline trimming cut 5 bases from V and 2 bases from J; bases unmatched to any gene: 7.

This clone has only one observation. The chain carries TRBV5-8 and TRBJ1-5; D gene unclear. V was pared by 2 bases and J by 0 bases, with 9 bases between. Germline loops: CDR1 SGHTS, CDR2 YDEGEE. This CDR3 is built from 15 residues. CDR3 in amino acids: CASSLQYNSNQPQHF. In DNA, the CDR3 is TGTGCCAGCAGCTTACAGTACAATAGCAATCAGCCCCAGCATTTT.

The chain recombines TRBV2 with TRBJ1-5, with 9 bases fitting TRBD1. Germline lookup yields CDR1 SNHLY and CDR2 FYNNEI. The CDR3 spans 18 residues. The V and J ends lost 4 bases and 4 bases, in that order; junction bases with no gene match: 14. The chain's CDR3 is CASSVRTGANPRNQPQHF. The CDR3 region has the DNA TGTGCCAGCAGTGTAAGGACAGGGGCTAACCCTAGGAATCAGCCCCAGCATTTT.

The V and J genes are TRBV9 and TRBJ2-1; 7 bases are a match to TRBD2. The V and J ends lost 1 base and 8 bases, in that order; junction bases with no gene match: 6. Germline loops: CDR1 SGDLS, CDR2 YYNGEE. CDR3 length: 14 amino acids. This CDR3 reads CASSVRTSPHEQFF. The CDR3 DNA sequence: TGTGCCAGCAGCGTACGGACTAGTCCACATGAGCAGTTCTTC.

CDR3 residues: CASSRQGPGNTIYF. DNA of the CDR3: TGTGCCAGCAGCAGACAGGGTCCTGGAAACACCATATATTTT. The rearrangement uses TRBV2 and TRBJ1-3; 7 positions agree with TRBD1. Trimming took 6 bases from V and 2 from J; bases not matched to a gene: 4. Germline CDR1 and CDR2: SNHLY and FYNNEI. The CDR3 totals 14 residues.

This sequence joins TRBV27 and TRBJ1-2; tentatively, D is TRBD1 (5 bases). V shed 5 bases and J shed 8 bases, with 12 bases lying between them. The CDR3 has 12 amino acids. Germline CDR1 and CDR2: MNHEY and SMNVEV (reference sequence). The CDR3 spells CASSPGGGGYTF. CDR3 nucleotides: TGTGCCAGCAGTCCGGGGGGAGGCGGCTACACCTTC.

V usage is TRBV7-9 and J usage is TRBJ2-1; D is possibly TRBD2 (6 bases). The germline CDR1 and CDR2 sequences are SEHNR and FQNEAQ (reference sequence). The CDR3 is 14 residues long. Trimming cost V 5 bases and J 6 bases, with 14 bases left between them. The CDR3 region is CASSQAGTSNEQFF. CDR3 sequence (DNA): TGTGCCAGCAGCCAAGCAGGGACTTCCAATGAGCAGTTCTTC.

This clone occurred a few times. CDR3: CASSEGGQMGSYEQYF. CDR3 coding DNA: TGCGCCAGCAGTGAAGGGGGCCAGATGGGCTCCTACGAGCAGTACTTC. The J gene is TRBJ2-7, the V gene TRBV10-2, with 7 bases lining up with TRBD1. The CDR3 covers 16 residues. The junction had 8 bases not matched to a gene; V was cut back by 3 bases and J by 0 bases. In germline, CDR1 is WSHSY, CDR2 SAAADI.